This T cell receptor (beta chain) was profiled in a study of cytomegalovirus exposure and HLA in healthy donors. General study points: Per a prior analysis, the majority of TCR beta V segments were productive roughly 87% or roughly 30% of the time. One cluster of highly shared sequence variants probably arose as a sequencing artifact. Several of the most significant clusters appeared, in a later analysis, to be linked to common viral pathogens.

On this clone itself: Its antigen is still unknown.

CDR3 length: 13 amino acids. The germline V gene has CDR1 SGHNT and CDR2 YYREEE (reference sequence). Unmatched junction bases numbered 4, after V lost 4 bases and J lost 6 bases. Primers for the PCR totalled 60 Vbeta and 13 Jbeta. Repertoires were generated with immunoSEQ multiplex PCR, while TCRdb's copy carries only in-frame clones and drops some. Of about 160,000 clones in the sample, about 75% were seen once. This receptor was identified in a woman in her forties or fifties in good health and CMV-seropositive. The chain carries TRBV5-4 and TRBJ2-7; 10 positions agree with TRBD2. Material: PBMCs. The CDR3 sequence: CASSGLAGAEQYF. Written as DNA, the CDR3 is TGTGCCAGCAGCGGCCTAGCGGGAGCCGAGCAGTACTTC.